What follows is one TCR beta chain and its context. Its antigen remains unidentified. Nothing much larger sits one base from this clone, and base qualities are not available. This sample is part of a study of T cell clonotyping in hematopoietic cell transplantation (dated by TCRdb to about 2021). For context, the study as a whole: A total of 120 to 150 blood samples were gathered in the study from over 30 consecutive transplant recipients along with their related donors. Recruitment of patients was conducted between 2015 and 2017, and follow-up was continued until September 2020 or death. General conclusions and limits of the study: Recipient repertoires showed only a small fraction of overlap with donor repertoires, and over 97% appeared de novo at the given depth. A decrease in recipient TCR diversity was observed after transplant, and a progressive increase in pathologically expanded clonotypes was seen from day 30 to day 180. The sample size was limited, and because cells were not sorted, the contributions of CD4 and CD8 repertoires could not be separated. Inverse Simpson Index values from donors and from recipients before transplant predicted broader TCR repertoire diversity after transplant.

The immunoSEQ assay, a bias-controlled multiplex PCR with V- and J-specific primers, was used to amplify TCR beta CDR3 regions from genomic DNA. In a second PCR step, a proprietary barcode and Illumina adapter sequences were attached to the CDR3 amplicons. CDR3 libraries were sequenced on an Illumina MiSeq instrument. In the paper's pipeline: immunoSEQ Analyzer 3.0 was used for export and quality control, with R Bioconductor and Immunarch used for downstream analyses. Only productive rearrangements in the normalized downsampled data set went into calculating the repertoire metrics. In the normalized cohort, a clonotype counted as pathologically expanded if the clonotype was larger than 5 templates. The Inverse Simpson Index was used to measure repertoire diversity. CMV-specificity analyses were carried out on the non-normalized data set to capture all clonotypes. TCRdb carries this immuneACCESS record with in-frame sequences only. Its versions omit some clonotypes, under half of them owing to an unresolved V gene in the studies checked, with the rest unexplained. For V, J and clone size, that table is used; D and trimming come from the DNA. The sample contains under 9,000 clones, about three fifths of them found a single time. Clones ranked in the top ten supply more than 20% of the sample.

The intended sense of this specimen's time point label: 100 days after allo-HCT. Blood from recipients was drawn roughly 28 days before transplant, then again at days 30, 100 and 180 after transplant. Using Nuclei Lysis Solution, genomic DNA was extracted from unfractionated peripheral blood mononuclear cells that were either fresh or cryopreserved. According to the germline V gene (reference sequence), CDR1 reads SEHNR and CDR2 reads FQNEAQ. The junction carries 16 bases between V and J, which are trimmed by 6 bases and 2 bases respectively. Including the terminal cysteine and phenylalanine, the CDR3 comprises 15 residues. Only the CDR3 DNA stays, 45 bases, in frame from base 1.

The receptor comes from a male patient in his sixties who had an allogeneic stem cell transplant from an unrelated donor, so the T cells may come from the graft donor. Some clones in this sample may be carry-over from other donors' samples. Recombination joined TRBV7-9 with TRBJ1-2, with a weak D call of TRBD1 (6 bases match). This specimen was peripheral blood mononuclear cells, taken 100 days after allogeneic stem cell transplant. The CDR3 amino acid sequence is: CASSEHRVLNYGYTF. In nucleotide form, the sequence is TGTGCCAGCAGTGAGCACAGGGTTTTAAACTATGGCTACACCTTC.